What follows are 27 T cell receptor beta chains derived from one specimen sequenced in a study. A single record per CDR3 protein comes from TCRdb applying MiXCR to the RT-PCR reads. This sample has approximately 720,000 distinct CDR3 sequences; 13% to 15% occur once, and the top ten carry 3.6%. The sequencing input was memory CD4+ T cells from blood. The origin of the receptors is a female donor in good health, serving as a healthy control.

This clonotype was detected many times. The chain recombines TRBV29-1 with TRBJ1-5; D uncertain. The germline V gene has CDR1 SQVTM and CDR2 ANQGSEA. The CDR3 contains 12 residues. Trimming pared 4 bases from V and 2 bases from J, leaving 6 bases between. DNA of the CDR3: TGCAGCGTTGGGGAGCGCAATCAGCCCCAGCATTTT. It yields the protein CSVGERNQPQHF.

A word on this clonotype: This sequence may be a read error, since a much larger clone differs from it by one base. V and J are TRBV29-1 and TRBJ2-7; 8 bases agree with TRBD1. In germline, CDR1 is SQVTM, CDR2 ANQGSEA. V was clipped by 6 bases and J by 5 bases; unmatched bases: 12. The CDR3 runs 14 residues. The CDR3 is CSVSNRGSEDEQYF. In nucleotides, the CDR3 is TGCAGCGTGTCGAACAGGGGGTCCGAGGACGAGCAGTACTTC.

As DNA, the CDR3 is TGTGCCAGCTCCCCGGACATAGGGGGAAACGGCTACACCTTC. Translating it yields CASSPDIGGNGYTF. V usage is TRBV18 and J usage is TRBJ1-2, with a possible D match to TRBD1 (6 bases). This CDR3 is built from 14 residues. V dropped 6 bases and J dropped 8 bases, with 19 bases sitting between them. In germline, CDR1 is KGHSH, CDR2 LQKENI.

There are a few counts of this clonotype. J is TRBJ2-1 and V is TRBV5-1; TRBD2 aligns across 10 bases. This CDR3 spans 16 amino acids. J was trimmed by 9 bases and V by 4 bases; bases with no gene match: 13. CDR1 SGHRS and CDR2 YFSETQ come from the germline V gene. This CDR3 is CASSATLAGASGEQFF. CDR3 nucleotides: TGCGCCAGCAGCGCCACTCTAGCGGGAGCTTCGGGTGAGCAGTTCTTC.

V usage is TRBV28 and J usage is TRBJ2-7, with 9 bases fitting TRBD1. V gave up 2 bases and J gave up 3 bases; unmatched junction bases: 5. In germline, CDR1 is MDHEN, CDR2 SYDVKM. CDR3 length: 15 amino acids. CDR3 residues: CASSLTEGQGYEQYF. The CDR3 DNA follows: TGTGCCAGCAGTTTAACAGAGGGACAGGGCTACGAGCAGTACTTC.

This sequence joins TRBV19 and TRBJ2-5; 9 bases are a match to TRBD1. J lost 5 bases, V lost 6 bases, and 7 bases had no gene match. The CDR3 has 14 residues. The germline V gene encodes CDR1 LNHDA and CDR2 SQIVND (reference sequence). The CDR3 DNA is TGTGCCAGTAGAAGCGACAGGGGGTATGAGACCCAGTACTTC. Translated: CASRSDRGYETQYF.

This clonotype was detected ten times or more. This chain joins TRBV20-1 and TRBJ2-5; 13 bases are shared with TRBD2. This CDR3 spans 14 amino acids. V was pared by 5 bases and J by 4 bases, with 4 bases of the junction left unmatched. Germline values: CDR1 DFQATT, CDR2 SNEGSKA (reference sequence). The CDR3 loop is CSARGLAGVETQYF. The CDR3 region has the DNA TGCAGTGCTCGCGGACTAGCGGGGGTAGAGACCCAGTACTTC.

Ten or more counts support this clonotype. The J gene is TRBJ2-1, the V gene TRBV5-1, with 14 bases aligning to TRBD2. Germline V CDR1 and CDR2: SGHRS, YFSETQ. With V trimmed by 3 bases and J by 2 bases, 7 bases remained unmatched. The CDR3 is 18 residues long. CDR3 sequence reads: CASSSPGLAGATYNEQFF. The CDR3 DNA follows: TGCGCCAGCAGCTCGCCGGGACTAGCGGGAGCCACCTACAATGAGCAGTTCTTC.

This clonotype was recorded at least ten times. This chain uses TRBV27 with TRBJ2-3, with D possibly TRBD2 on 5 matching bases. Trimming shortened V by 2 bases and J by 9 bases, and 12 bases separated the two germline ends. The V gene's germline CDR1 is MNHEY and CDR2 SMNVEV (reference sequence). The CDR3 is 13 amino acids. The CDR3 is CASSLVVGGTQYF. CDR3 coding DNA: TGTGCCAGCAGTTTAGTTGTTGGAGGAACGCAGTATTTT.

The chain employs TRBV7-3 and TRBJ2-2; 13 bases agree with TRBD2. CDR1 is SGHTA, CDR2 FQGTGA, per germline. The length of the CDR3 is 16 residues. V shed 5 bases and J 5 bases; nucleotides not matched to a gene: 5. CDR3 sequence (DNA): TGTGCCAGCAGCCTTGGGACTAGCGGGGTTACCGGGGAGCTGTTTTTT. Residues: CASSLGTSGVTGELFF.

This clonotype has just a few counts. The genes are TRBV6-6 and TRBJ1-5; D unclear. The CDR3 covers 13 residues. The germline gives CDR1 MNHNY, CDR2 SVGAGI (reference sequence). V dropped 0 bases and J dropped 5 bases, with 5 bases sitting between them. CDR3 DNA sequence: TGTGCCAGCAGTTACTCGAACGATCAGCCCCAGCATTTT. Protein product: CASSYSNDQPQHF.

There are a few counts of this clonotype. V is TRBV12-3 or TRBV12-4 and J is TRBJ2-6, with D perhaps being TRBD1 or TRBD2 (5 bases each). CDR3 length: 16 residues. Trimming took 5 bases from V and 1 from J, leaving 12 bases between them. DNA for the CDR3: TGTGCCAGCAGTCCTCTCGGGACGTCTGGGGCCAACGTCCTGACTTTC. The encoded protein is CASSPLGTSGANVLTF.

In its sample, this clonotype was seen once. This chain joins TRBV5-1 and TRBJ2-5; 13 bases agree with TRBD2. This CDR3 contains 16 residues. The trim removed 0 bases at V and 2 bases at J, leaving 1 base unmatched. Germline CDR1 reads SGHRS; CDR2 reads YFSETQ. CDR3 DNA sequence: TGCGCCAGCAGCTTGGGGGGACTAGCGGGGCAAGAGACCCAGTACTTC. Its protein is CASSLGGLAGQETQYF. The full variable domain, in which reference TRBV5-1 and TRBJ2-5 provide the parts outside the CDR3, is KAGVTQTPRYLIKTRGQQVTLSCSPISGHRSVSWYQQTPGQGLQFLFEYFSETQRNKGNFPGRFSGRQFSNSRSEMNVSTLELGDSALYLCASSLGGLAGQETQYFGPGTRLLVL.

This clonotype occurred a few times. The V call is TRBV3-1, the J call TRBJ2-7, with 9 bases that match TRBD1. The CDR3 extends over 17 amino acids. CDR1 and CDR2 from the germline V gene are LGHDT and YNNKEL (reference sequence). The junction had 12 bases not matched to a gene; V was cut back by 1 base and J by 5 bases. CDR3 DNA: TGTGCCAGCAGCCAAGCCCGACCGGGACAGGGTTCCAACGAGCAGTACTTC. Translated, it gives CASSQARPGQGSNEQYF.

This clonotype was counted only a few times. This chain joins TRBV7-2 and TRBJ2-7, with 8 bases aligning to TRBD2. With 3 bases clipped from V and 4 bases from J, the junction kept 5 bases outside the gene matches. The CDR3 sequence is 14 residues long. Germline CDR1 reads SGHTA; CDR2 reads FQGNSA. The CDR3 DNA reads TGTGCCAGCAGCTTCGGACTAGCTCGGTACGAGCAGTACTTC. It translates to CASSFGLARYEQYF.

This clonotype came up once. The chain's CDR3 is CASSFTRGPGQYF. In DNA, the CDR3 is TGTGCCAGCAGCTTTACGAGAGGGCCCGGGCAGTACTTC. The V call is TRBV7-2, the J call TRBJ2-7, with a tentative D call TRBD2 (5 bases). Trimming left V 3 bases short and J 9 bases short, with 15 bases between. Germline V gives CDR1 SGHTA, CDR2 FQGNSA. CDR3 length: 13 amino acids.

This chain uses TRBV20-1 with TRBJ1-1; the D is unclear. V was shortened by 6 bases and J by 1 base, with 6 bases between the two germline ends. Germline V gives CDR1 DFQATT, CDR2 SNEGSKA (reference sequence). The CDR3 is 11 amino acids. CDR3 in DNA: TGCAGTGCGTACTCGAACACTGAAGCTTTCTTT. Its translation: CSAYSNTEAFF.

Ten or more counts support this clonotype. V and J are TRBV4-1 and TRBJ2-5; D might be TRBD2 (6 bases). V was clipped by 1 base and J by 1 base, with 10 bases between them. There are 15 residues in the CDR3. Per germline, CDR1 MGHRA and CDR2 YSYEKL. For the CDR3, the DNA is TGCGCCAGCAGCCAAGGGGCGGGGATCCAAGAGACCCAGTACTTC. Protein product: CASSQGAGIQETQYF.

This clonotype was seen many times. The rearrangement joins TRBV9 to TRBJ2-3, with TRBD2 matching 7 bases. There are 18 residues in the CDR3. J was trimmed by 2 bases and V by 2 bases; bases with no gene match: 14. Germline V gene data show CDR1 as SGDLS and CDR2 as YYNGEE. CDR3 in DNA: TGTGCCAGCAGCGTGACCCAAGCGGGACGCGGATACACAGATACGCAGTATTTT. Translated, it gives CASSVTQAGRGYTDTQYF. The variable domain in full, with the rest retrieved from reference TRBV9 and TRBJ2-3, is DSGVTQTPKHLITATGQRVTLRCSPRSGDLSVYWYQQSLDQGLQFLIQYYNGEERAKGNILERFSAQQFPDLHSELNLSSLELGDSALYFCASSVTQAGRGYTDTQYFGPGTRLTVL.

At least ten counts were recorded for this clonotype. V usage is TRBV5-6 and J usage is TRBJ1-2; D possibly corresponds to TRBD1 (5 bases). Germline lookup yields CDR1 SGHDT and CDR2 YYEEEE. There are 13 residues in the CDR3. Trimming shortened V by 0 bases and J by 5 bases, and 8 bases separated the two germline ends. For the CDR3, the DNA is TGTGCCAGCAGCTTGGTCGAGGGGTATGGCTACACCTTC. It encodes CASSLVEGYGYTF.

This clonotype was seen repeatedly, ten times or more. This chain links TRBV4-3 with TRBJ2-1; D unresolved. Germline V gene lookup returns CDR1 LGHNA and CDR2 YSLEER. Trimming stripped 1 base from V and 8 bases from J, with 9 bases between. The CDR3 is made up of 13 amino acids. The CDR3, as DNA: TGCGCCAGCAGCCAAGTCCAGTTCTATGAGCAGTTCTTC. Protein: CASSQVQFYEQFF.

The chain uses TRBV7-3 and TRBJ2-1, with D perhaps matching TRBD1 or TRBD2 (5 bases each). Trimming removed 1 base at V and 0 bases at J, with 13 bases between. The CDR3 length is 17 residues. CDR1 and CDR2 from the germline V gene are SGHTA and FQGTGA. This chain's CDR3 is CASSLRAPGSSYNEQFF. DNA of the CDR3: TGTGCCAGCAGCTTAAGGGCCCCAGGGAGCTCCTACAATGAGCAGTTCTTC.

The CDR3 sequence is CASSLRVEQPQHF. DNA of the CDR3: TGTGCCAGCAGCCTCAGGGTGGAGCAGCCCCAGCATTTT. The chain uses TRBV6-6 and TRBJ1-5; a weak D match, TRBD1 (5 bases). The CDR3 length is 13 residues. Germline V gives CDR1 MNHNY, CDR2 SVGAGI (reference sequence). V lost 6 bases, J lost 7 bases, and 13 bases lay in between.

The V gene is TRBV5-1, the J gene TRBJ2-5, with D hard to call. Trimming pared 0 bases from V and 1 base from J, leaving 7 bases between. CDR1 and CDR2 (germline): SGHRS, YFSETQ. The CDR3 has 14 residues. For the CDR3, the DNA is TGCGCCAGCAGCTTGGACAGTATCCAAGAGACCCAGTACTTC. It is translated as CASSLDSIQETQYF. The full variable domain, in which reference TRBV5-1 and TRBJ2-5 provide the parts outside the CDR3, is KAGVTQTPRYLIKTRGQQVTLSCSPISGHRSVSWYQQTPGQGLQFLFEYFSETQRNKGNFPGRFSGRQFSNSRSEMNVSTLELGDSALYLCASSLDSIQETQYFGPGTRLLVL.

The chain couples TRBV27 to TRBJ2-5; the D gene could be TRBD1 or TRBD2 (5 bases each). Trimming stripped 0 bases from V and 3 bases from J, with 20 bases between. The germline gives CDR1 MNHEY, CDR2 SMNVEV (reference sequence). CDR3 length: 18 amino acids. CDR3 in DNA: TGTGCCAGCAGTTTATCGAGGATCGAGGGGACGGGGAAAGAGACCCAGTACTTC. Translation gives CASSLSRIEGTGKETQYF.

The chain carries TRBV12-3 or TRBV12-4 and TRBJ1-2; D remains unclear. The germline V and J ends were trimmed by 3 bases and 3 bases, with 5 bases remaining between them. The CDR3 runs 12 residues. The CDR3 DNA reads as TGTGCCAGCAGTTTCGGGGACTATGGCTACACCTTC. Amino acid sequence: CASSFGDYGYTF.

Ten or more counts support this clonotype. J is TRBJ2-5 and V is TRBV27, with D tentatively TRBD2 (5 bases). The CDR3 sequence is 15 residues long. CDR1 and CDR2 (germline): MNHEY, SMNVEV (reference sequence). Trimming shortened V by 5 bases and J by 1 base, and 14 bases separated the two germline ends. CDR3: CASSSHSARQETQYF. The CDR3 nucleotides are TGTGCCAGCAGTAGCCATAGCGCGCGCCAAGAGACCCAGTACTTC.